This T cell receptor beta chain was sequenced during a study of shared clonotypes between healthy human individuals. Findings of the study overall: Large depth notwithstanding, sorted-subset sequencing proved incomplete by rarefaction.

Germline CDR1 and CDR2: LGHNT and FRNRAP. The CDR3 length is 15 residues. The ends were cut back, 7 bases at V and 3 bases at J, with 16 bases in the middle. Naive CD4+ cells were CD45RA-selected; the remaining cells were memory. Turning to this clone: Its target is unknown.

Using immunoSEQ multiplex PCR, the repertoire was profiled, and TCRdb retains in-frame clones only, with some absent. The table lists 980,000 or so clones, more than 75% of them singletons. The sample comprised memory CD4+ T cells sorted from blood. Subset reported: CD45RA-negative fraction. This clonotype was obtained from a man younger than 30 in good health. The chain employs TRBV12-5 and TRBJ1-5; tentative D call: TRBD1 (5 bases). In DNA form, the CDR3 reads TGTGCTAGTGCTTTAATGGACGGACACAATCAGCCCCAGCATTTT. Residues: CASALMDGHNQPQHF.